These 5 T cell receptor beta chains share one sample of origin, sequenced in a study of cytomegalovirus exposure and HLA in healthy donors. The primer mix had 60 Vbeta and 13 Jbeta primers. Repertoires were generated with immunoSEQ multiplex PCR, while TCRdb's copy carries only in-frame clones and drops some. Seen in this sample are roughly 42,000 clones; the ten most common clones hold over 1%. The sample consisted of PBMCs. These receptors all come from a man aged 25-45 years in good health and CMV-seronegative.

This chain links TRBV7-2 with TRBJ2-7; D possibly corresponds to TRBD2 (5 bases). This CDR3 has 14 amino acids. Germline values: CDR1 SGHTA, CDR2 FQGNSA. The V gene lost 8 bases and the J gene lost 0 bases, with 14 bases spanning the gap. CDR3 sequence (DNA): TGTGCCAGCGGAGTCATTACTAGCTCCTACGAGCAGTACTTC. This sequence encodes CASGVITSSYEQYF.

V usage is TRBV5-1 and J usage is TRBJ2-7, with a possible D match to TRBD1 (6 bases). The CDR3 is 15 residues long. The germline V gene encodes CDR1 SGHRS and CDR2 YFSETQ. Trimming took 0 bases from V and 3 from J, leaving 13 bases between them. The CDR3 coding sequence is TGCGCCAGCAGCTTGGGGGGGCAGGGTCTCTACGAGCAGTACTTC. As protein: CASSLGGQGLYEQYF.

V usage is TRBV6-5 and J usage is TRBJ1-1; 7 bases fit TRBD1. Germline V gene lookup returns CDR1 MNHEY and CDR2 SVGAGI. This CDR3 region has 15 residues. With V trimmed by 4 bases and J by 1 base, 6 bases remained unmatched. CDR3 protein: CASSSEGARNTEAFF. The CDR3 DNA is TGTGCCAGCAGTTCGGAGGGGGCTCGGAACACTGAAGCTTTCTTT.

V gene TRBV19 combines with J gene TRBJ1-1; TRBD1 matches at 7 bases. Trimming removed 6 bases from V and 8 bases from J; junction bases left unmatched: 9. Germline values: CDR1 LNHDA, CDR2 SQIVND (reference sequence). This CDR3 has 13 amino acids. For the CDR3, the DNA is TGTGCCAGTAGCCCACAGGGGATTAGGGAAGCTTTCTTT. Its protein product is CASSPQGIREAFF.

The chain has TRBV27 and TRBJ2-7, with D possibly being TRBD2 (5 bases). CDR1 and CDR2 from the germline V gene are MNHEY and SMNVEV (reference sequence). The V and J ends lost 1 base and 3 bases respectively, with 19 bases between them. The CDR3 loop spans 17 amino acids. The DNA of the CDR3 is TGTGCCAGCAGTTTATTAAAAGTTGAGGGTTCGTTCTACGAGCAGTACTTC. Translating it yields CASSLLKVEGSFYEQYF.